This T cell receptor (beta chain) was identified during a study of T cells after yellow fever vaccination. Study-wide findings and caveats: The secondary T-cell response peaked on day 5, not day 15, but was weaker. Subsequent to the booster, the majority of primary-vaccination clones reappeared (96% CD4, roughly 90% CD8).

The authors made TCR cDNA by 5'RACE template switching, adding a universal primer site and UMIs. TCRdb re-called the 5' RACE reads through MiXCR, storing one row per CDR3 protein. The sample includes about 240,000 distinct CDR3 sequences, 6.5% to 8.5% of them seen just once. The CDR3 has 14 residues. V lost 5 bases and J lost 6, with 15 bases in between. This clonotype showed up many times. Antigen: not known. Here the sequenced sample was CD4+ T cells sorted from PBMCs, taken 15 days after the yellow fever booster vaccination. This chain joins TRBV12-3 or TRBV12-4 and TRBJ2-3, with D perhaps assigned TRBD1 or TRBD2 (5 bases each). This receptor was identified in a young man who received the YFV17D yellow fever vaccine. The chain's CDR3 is CASSKAEWGDTQYF. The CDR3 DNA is TGTGCCAGCAGTAAAGCGGAGTGGGGGGATACGCAGTATTTT.